Presented here are 2 T cell receptor beta chains from one specimen sequenced in a study of T cells in Graves' hyperthyroidism and ophthalmopathy. Amplification of TCR beta CDR3 regions was performed using RNA transcripts as template. The study used the HTBI primer set for a first-round RT-PCR of the TCR CDR3. TCRdb reprocessed the multiplex PCR reads with MiXCR, giving one entry per CDR3 protein. The table includes about 290,000 distinct CDR3 sequences, approximately 15% detected once. Sequencing input: blood. The source of these receptors is a woman in her forties with Graves' hyperthyroidism.

In DNA, the CDR3 is TGTGCCAGCAGGACCCCGGGACAGTACAATGAGCAGTTCTTC. It translates to CASRTPGQYNEQFF. The chain uses TRBV28 and TRBJ2-1; 7 bases are a match to TRBD1. The CDR3 is made up of 14 amino acids. V shed 6 bases, J shed 4 bases, and the junction held 6 bases outside the gene matches. The germline CDR1 and CDR2 sequences are MDHEN and SYDVKM.

This clonotype was observed at least ten times. The J gene is TRBJ2-1, the V gene TRBV28; TRBD2 matches 10 bases. Germline V gene data show CDR1 as MDHEN and CDR2 as SYDVKM. This CDR3 contains 14 residues. V shed 5 bases, J shed 9 bases, and the junction held 7 bases outside the gene matches. CDR3 sequence reads: CASSKASGGGEQFF. In DNA, the CDR3 is TGTGCCAGCAGTAAGGCTAGCGGGGGTGGTGAGCAGTTCTTC. Looking up the rest from reference TRBV28 and TRBJ2-1 gives the full variable domain: DVKVTQSSRYLVKRTGEKVFLECVQDMDHENMFWYRQDPGLGLRLIYFSYDVKMKEKGDIPEGYSVSREKKERFSLILESASTNQTSMYLCASSKASGGGEQFFGPGTRLTVL.